This TCR beta chain originates from a study of early T cells in non-severe SARS-CoV-2 infection. For the study at large: RNA in bulk from unsorted whole blood was sequenced, and chains were unpaired. Study outcomes and limitations: Private and CD4 specificities were missed by VDJdb matching, skewed to anti-spike CD8.

Separate cDNA molecules each had unique molecular identifiers attached to them. MiXCR, applied by TCRdb to the 5' RACE reads, yields one record per CDR3 protein. The sample consists of around 76,000 distinct CDR3 sequences, 12% of them appearing once. Germline values: CDR1 SGHDN, CDR2 FVKESK. This CDR3 has 17 amino acids. V was shortened by 1 base and J by 2 bases, with 16 bases between the two germline ends. This clonotype was detected ten times or more. Antigen unknown. This receptor was identified in an adult who was a healthcare worker with PCR-confirmed SARS-CoV-2 infection or an uninfected control (not recorded which). What was sequenced was whole blood. This sequence joins TRBV14 and TRBJ2-3; maybe TRBD1 (6 bases). The CDR3 sequence is CASSQGWGLPTTDTQYF. CDR3 DNA sequence: TGTGCCAGCAGCCAAGGCTGGGGGCTACCTACCACAGATACGCAGTATTTT.